This TCR beta chain was sequenced during a study of T-cell reconstitution after alpha-beta-depleted transplantation in children. This clonotype was detected many times. The antigen remains unidentified. A TCRbeta library incorporating unique molecular identifiers was prepared. TCRdb itself ran the PCR reads through MiXCR, one entry per CDR3 protein. The sample lists around 100,000 distinct CDR3 sequences; around 6% were seen once. Study-wide findings and caveats: Several hundred expanded graft clones reportedly supplied alpha-beta T cells about two months after transplant. T-cell counts and diversity at one year post-transplant came mainly from newly produced T cells. High day-60 TCRbeta diversity in some patients came from surviving recipient T cells and thymic progenitors.

J lost 12 bases, V lost 1 base, and 5 bases had no gene match. The CDR3 is 12 amino acids. The chain uses TRBV12-3 or TRBV12-4 and TRBJ2-7; TRBD1 matches 8 bases. Sequenced material: PBMCs, mostly from graft donor cells, taken 60 days after TCRalphabeta/CD19-depleted stem cell transplant. This sequence originates from a female patient aged 2 to 10 who had a stem cell transplant for Fanconi anemia, so the T cells may come from the graft donor. This CDR3 is CASSLVGQGPYF. The CDR3 DNA reads TGTGCCAGCAGTTTAGTCGGACAGGGCCCGTACTTC.